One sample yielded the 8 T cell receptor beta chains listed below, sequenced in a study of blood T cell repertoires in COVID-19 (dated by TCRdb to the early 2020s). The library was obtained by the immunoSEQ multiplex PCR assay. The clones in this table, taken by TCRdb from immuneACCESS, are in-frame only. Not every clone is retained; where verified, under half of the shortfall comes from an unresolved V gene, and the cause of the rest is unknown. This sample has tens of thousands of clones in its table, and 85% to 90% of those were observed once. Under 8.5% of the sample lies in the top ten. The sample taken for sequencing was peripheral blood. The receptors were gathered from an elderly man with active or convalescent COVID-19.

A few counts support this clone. CDR3 residues: CASRPGQHYNSPLHF. The DNA of the CDR3 is TGTGCCAGCCGTCCGGGACAGCACTATAATTCACCCCTCCACTTT. The chain carries TRBV6-5 and TRBJ1-6; TRBD1 aligns across 7 bases. The junction had 7 bases not matched to a gene; V was cut back by 8 bases and J by 3 bases. CDR1 is MNHEY, CDR2 SVGAGI, per germline. This CDR3 is 15 amino acids long.

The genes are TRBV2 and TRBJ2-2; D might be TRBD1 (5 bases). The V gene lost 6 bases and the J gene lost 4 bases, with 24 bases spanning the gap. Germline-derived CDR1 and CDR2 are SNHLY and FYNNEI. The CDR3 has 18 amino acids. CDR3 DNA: TGTGCCAGCAGCACCCCCCTTTGGACACTCTCGGCCACCGGGGAGCTGTTTTTT. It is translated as CASSTPLWTLSATGELFF.

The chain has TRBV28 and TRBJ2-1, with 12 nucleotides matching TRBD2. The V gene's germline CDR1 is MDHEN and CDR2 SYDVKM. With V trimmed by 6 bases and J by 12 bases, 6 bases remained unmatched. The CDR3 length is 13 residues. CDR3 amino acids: CASSPTSGSAQFF. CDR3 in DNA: TGTGCCAGCAGCCCGACTAGCGGGAGTGCGCAGTTCTTC.

The CDR3: CASSLVLATGELFF. Here the CDR3 DNA reads TGCGCCAGCAGCTTGGTATTAGCCACCGGGGAGCTGTTTTTT. The V and J genes are TRBV5-1 and TRBJ2-2; D remains unclear. Trimming cost V 0 bases and J 4 bases, with 7 bases left between them. This CDR3 comprises 14 residues. Germline CDR1 SGHRS, CDR2 YFSETQ.

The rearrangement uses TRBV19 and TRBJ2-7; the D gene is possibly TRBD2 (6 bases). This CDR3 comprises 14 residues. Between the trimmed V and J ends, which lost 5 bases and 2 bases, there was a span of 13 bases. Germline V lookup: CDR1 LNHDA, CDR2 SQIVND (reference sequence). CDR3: CASSRREYPYEQYV. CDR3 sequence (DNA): TGTGCCAGTAGTCGACGGGAGTACCCCTACGAGCAGTACGTC.

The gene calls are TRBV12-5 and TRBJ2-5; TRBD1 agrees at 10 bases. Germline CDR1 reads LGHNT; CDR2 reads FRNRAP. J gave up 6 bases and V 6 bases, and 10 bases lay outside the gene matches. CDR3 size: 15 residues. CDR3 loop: CASGGTGEVWKTQYF. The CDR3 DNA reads TGTGCTAGTGGGGGGACAGGGGAAGTCTGGAAGACCCAGTACTTC. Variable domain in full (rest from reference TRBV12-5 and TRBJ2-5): DARVTQTPRHKVTEMGQEVTMRCQPILGHNTVFWYRQTMMQGLELLAYFRNRAPLDDSGMPKDRFSAEMPDATLATLKIQPSEPRDSAVYFCASGGTGEVWKTQYFGPGTRLLVL.

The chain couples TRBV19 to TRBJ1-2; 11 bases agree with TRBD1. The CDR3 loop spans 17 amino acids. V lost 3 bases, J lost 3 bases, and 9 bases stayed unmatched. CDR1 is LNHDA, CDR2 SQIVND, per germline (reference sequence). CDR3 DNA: TGTGCCAGTAGTATCCTCACCGGGACAGGGGGTGACTATGGCTACACCTTC. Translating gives CASSILTGTGGDYGYTF. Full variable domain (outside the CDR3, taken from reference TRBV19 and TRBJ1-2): DGGITQSPKYLFRKEGQNVTLSCEQNLNHDAMYWYRQDPGQGLRLIYYSQIVNDFQKGDIAEGYSVSREKKESFPLTVTSAQKNPTAFYLCASSILTGTGGDYGYTFGSGTRLTVV.

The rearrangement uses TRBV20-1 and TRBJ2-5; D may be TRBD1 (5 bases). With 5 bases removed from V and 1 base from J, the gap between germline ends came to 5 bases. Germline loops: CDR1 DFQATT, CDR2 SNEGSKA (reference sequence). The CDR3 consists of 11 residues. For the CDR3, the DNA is TGCAGTGCTGGGGCCCAAGAGACCCAGTACTTC. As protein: CSAGAQETQYF.